The present entry profiles one T cell receptor (beta chain) with its context. What it recognizes is unknown. The data were obtained in a study of cytomegalovirus exposure and HLA in healthy donors. Study-wide results and limits: HLA alleles showed associations with about 15,000 TCR beta sequences in a later analysis, at a 0.05 false discovery rate. In a later analysis, V- and J-gene trimming of beta chains associated with a DCLRE1C missense variant, replicated independently. Cytomegalovirus association was assigned to 150 to 200 TCR beta chains.

Primers: 60 Vbeta forward and 13 Jbeta reverse. The data were produced by immunoSEQ multiplex PCR, yet TCRdb's version contains in-frame clones alone and is incomplete. Among 50,000 or so clones listed, 81% were seen once. Trimming left V 0 bases short and J 4 bases short, with 8 bases between. This CDR3 spans 13 amino acids. Germline V gene sequence: CDR1 SGHDT, CDR2 YYEEEE. The chain has TRBV5-6 and TRBJ2-7, with D perhaps TRBD1 (6 bases). The TCR sequence derives from a boy under 18 in good health and CMV-seropositive. The sample comprised PBMCs. For the CDR3, the DNA is TGTGCCAGCAGCTTGGACCAGGGGTACGAGCAGTACTTC. As protein: CASSLDQGYEQYF.